This is a list of T cell receptor beta chains from one sample in a study of beta chain features in type 1 diabetes. Measured with immunoSEQ multiplex PCR; TCRdb has only the in-frame clones, and not every one. The sample consists of 310,000 or so clones, 6.5% to 10% of them appearing once. The specimen was central memory CD4+ T cells from blood. These receptors all stem from a woman in her late teens or twenties in good health. CDR3s include the opening cysteine and the closing phenylalanine or tryptophan. Fields, in order: D gene, clone size, J gene, V gene, CDR3 DNA, CDR3 protein. D genes are given only for firm matches. Only part of the rows carry a size: once, few, many, or a class if the clone is expanded.

d_gene: TRBD1; abundance: many; j_gene: TRBJ1-5; v_gene: TRBV28; CDR3nt: TGTGCCAGCAGTTACACAGGGGTTGGATATCAGCCCCAGCATTTT; CDR3aa: CASSYTGVGYQPQHF
d_gene: TRBD1; abundance: NA; j_gene: TRBJ2-7; v_gene: TRBV7-2; CDR3nt: TGTGCCAGCAGCTTAGTACTGAAGGGGGCCAACGAGCAGTACTTC; CDR3aa: CASSLVLKGANEQYF
d_gene: TRBD2; abundance: few; j_gene: TRBJ2-5; v_gene: TRBV9; CDR3nt: TGTGCCAGCAGCGTAAATACGGGAGGGCCTGTGGAGACCCAGTACTTC; CDR3aa: CASSVNTGGPVETQYF
d_gene: TRBD2; abundance: NA; j_gene: TRBJ2-7; v_gene: TRBV6-5; CDR3nt: TGTGCCAGCAGTTACTCGATGGTAGCGGGAGAATACGAGCAGTACTTC; CDR3aa: CASSYSMVAGEYEQYF
d_gene: TRBD1; abundance: NA; j_gene: TRBJ1-1; v_gene: TRBV6-6; CDR3nt: TGTGCCAGCACCGGACAGGGACAGGGGAGGACTGAAGCTTTCTTT; CDR3aa: CASTGQGQGRTEAFF
d_gene: NA; abundance: few; j_gene: TRBJ2-2; v_gene: TRBV27; CDR3nt: TGTGCCAGCAGTTTATTCCGTACCGGGGAGCTGTTTTTT; CDR3aa: CASSLFRTGELFF
d_gene: NA; abundance: few; j_gene: TRBJ1-5; v_gene: TRBV5-1; CDR3nt: TGCGCCAGCAGCCCCTCGGGGAGCAATCAGCCCCAGCATTTT; CDR3aa: CASSPSGSNQPQHF
d_gene: NA; abundance: NA; j_gene: TRBJ2-1; v_gene: TRBV11-2; CDR3nt: TGTGCCAGCAGCTTAGGCGGGCGATCCAACAATGAGCAGTTCTTC; CDR3aa: CASSLGGRSNNEQFF
d_gene: TRBD1; abundance: few; j_gene: TRBJ2-5; v_gene: TRBV7-2; CDR3nt: TGTGCCAGCAGCAAGGCCCCGACAGGGCAGAGGGAGACCCAGTACTTC; CDR3aa: CASSKAPTGQRETQYF
d_gene: TRBD1; abundance: NA; j_gene: TRBJ1-2; v_gene: TRBV30; CDR3nt: TGTGCCTGGATTGGTGGACAGGGGTCCGGCTACACCTTC; CDR3aa: CAWIGGQGSGYTF
d_gene: NA; abundance: few; j_gene: TRBJ2-1; v_gene: TRBV7-9; CDR3nt: TGTGCCAGCAGCTTAGCCGAGAACAATGAGCAGTTCTTC; CDR3aa: CASSLAENNEQFF
d_gene: NA; abundance: NA; j_gene: TRBJ1-1; v_gene: TRBV14; CDR3nt: TGTGCCAGCAGTTCAGGACACGGCCCCGACACTGAAGCTTTCTTT; CDR3aa: CASSSGHGPDTEAFF
d_gene: NA; abundance: many; j_gene: TRBJ2-2; v_gene: TRBV28; CDR3nt: TGTGCCAGCAACCAGAGGAACACCGGGGAGCTGTTTTTT; CDR3aa: CASNQRNTGELFF
d_gene: NA; abundance: many; j_gene: TRBJ2-7; v_gene: TRBV7-8; CDR3nt: TGTGCCAGCAGCTTAGACAAGTACGAGCAGTACTTC; CDR3aa: CASSLDKYEQYF
d_gene: NA; abundance: few; j_gene: TRBJ2-2; v_gene: TRBV19; CDR3nt: TGTGCCAGTAGAGCCCAGAACACCGGGGAGCTGTTTTTT; CDR3aa: CASRAQNTGELFF